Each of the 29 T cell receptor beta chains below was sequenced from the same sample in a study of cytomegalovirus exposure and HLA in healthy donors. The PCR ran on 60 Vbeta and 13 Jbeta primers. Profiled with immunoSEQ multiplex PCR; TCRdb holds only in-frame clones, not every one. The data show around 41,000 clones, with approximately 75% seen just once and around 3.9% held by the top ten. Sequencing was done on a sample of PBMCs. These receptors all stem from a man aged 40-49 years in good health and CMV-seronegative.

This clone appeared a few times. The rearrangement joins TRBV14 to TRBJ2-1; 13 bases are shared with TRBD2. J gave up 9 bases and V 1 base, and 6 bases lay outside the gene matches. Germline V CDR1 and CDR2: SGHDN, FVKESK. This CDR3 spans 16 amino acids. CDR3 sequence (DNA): TGTGCCAGCAGCCAAGTCACACTAGCGGGGGGGCGTGAGCAGTTCTTC. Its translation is CASSQVTLAGGREQFF. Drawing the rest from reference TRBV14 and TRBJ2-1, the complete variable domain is EAGVTQFPSHSVIEKGQTVTLRCDPISGHDNLYWYRRVMGKEIKFLLHFVKESKQDESGMPNNRFLAERTGGTYSTLKVQPAELEDSGVYFCASSQVTLAGGREQFFGPGTRLTVL.

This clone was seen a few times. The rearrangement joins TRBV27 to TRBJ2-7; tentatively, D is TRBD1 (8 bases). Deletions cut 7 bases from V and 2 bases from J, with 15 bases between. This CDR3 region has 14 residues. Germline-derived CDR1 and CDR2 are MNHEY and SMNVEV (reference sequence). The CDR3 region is CASNRGGLTYEQYF. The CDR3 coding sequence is TGTGCCAGCAACAGGGGGGGGTTAACCTACGAGCAGTACTTC.

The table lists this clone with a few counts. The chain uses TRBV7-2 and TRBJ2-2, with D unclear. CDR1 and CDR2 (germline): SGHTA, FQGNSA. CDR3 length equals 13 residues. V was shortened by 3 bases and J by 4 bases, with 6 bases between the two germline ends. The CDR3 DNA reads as TGTGCCAGCAGCTTGTCCCTCACCGGGGAGCTGTTTTTT. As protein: CASSLSLTGELFF.

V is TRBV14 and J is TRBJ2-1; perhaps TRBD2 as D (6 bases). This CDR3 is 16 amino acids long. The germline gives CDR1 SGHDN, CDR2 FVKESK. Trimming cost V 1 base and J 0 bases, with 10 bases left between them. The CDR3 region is CASSQGLEGSYNEQFF. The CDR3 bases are TGTGCCAGCAGCCAAGGACTAGAAGGCTCCTACAATGAGCAGTTCTTC. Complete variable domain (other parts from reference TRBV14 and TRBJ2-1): EAGVTQFPSHSVIEKGQTVTLRCDPISGHDNLYWYRRVMGKEIKFLLHFVKESKQDESGMPNNRFLAERTGGTYSTLKVQPAELEDSGVYFCASSQGLEGSYNEQFFGPGTRLTVL.

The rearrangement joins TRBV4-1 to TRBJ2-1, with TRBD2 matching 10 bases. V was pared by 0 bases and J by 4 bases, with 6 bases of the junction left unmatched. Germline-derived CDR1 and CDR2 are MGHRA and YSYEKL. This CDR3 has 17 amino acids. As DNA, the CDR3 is TGCGCCAGCAGCCAAGATTGGGCTAGCGGGGGTTACAATGAGCAGTTCTTC. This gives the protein CASSQDWASGGYNEQFF.

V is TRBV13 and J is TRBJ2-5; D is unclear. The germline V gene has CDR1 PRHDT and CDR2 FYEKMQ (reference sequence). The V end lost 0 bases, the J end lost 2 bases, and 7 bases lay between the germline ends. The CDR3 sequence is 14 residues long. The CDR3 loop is CASSLGVVQETQYF. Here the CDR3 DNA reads TGTGCCAGCAGCTTAGGCGTCGTACAAGAGACCCAGTACTTC.

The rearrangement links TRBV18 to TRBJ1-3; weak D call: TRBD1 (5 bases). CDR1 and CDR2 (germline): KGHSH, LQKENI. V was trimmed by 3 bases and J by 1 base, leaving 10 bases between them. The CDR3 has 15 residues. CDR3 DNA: TGTGCCAGCTCACCGCAACAGGAATCTGGAAACACCATATATTTT. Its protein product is CASSPQQESGNTIYF. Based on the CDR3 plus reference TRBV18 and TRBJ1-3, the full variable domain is NAGVMQNPRHLVRRRGQEARLRCSPMKGHSHVYWYRQLPEEGLKFMVYLQKENIIDESGMPKERFSAEFPKEGPSILRIQQVVRGDSAAYFCASSPQQESGNTIYFGEGSWLTVV.

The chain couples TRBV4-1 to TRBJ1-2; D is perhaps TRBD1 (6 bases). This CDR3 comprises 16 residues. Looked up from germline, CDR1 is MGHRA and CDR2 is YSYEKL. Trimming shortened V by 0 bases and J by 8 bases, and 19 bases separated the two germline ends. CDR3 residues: CASSQEGRGTVGGYTF. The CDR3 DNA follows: TGCGCCAGCAGCCAAGAAGGAAGGGGGACGGTGGGCGGCTACACCTTC.

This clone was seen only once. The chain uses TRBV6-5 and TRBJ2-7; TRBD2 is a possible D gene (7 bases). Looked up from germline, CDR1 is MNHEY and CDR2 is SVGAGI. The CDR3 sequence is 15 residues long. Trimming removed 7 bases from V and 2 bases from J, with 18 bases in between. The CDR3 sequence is CASTDQKGGAYEQYF. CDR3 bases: TGTGCCAGCACCGATCAAAAGGGGGGGGCCTACGAGCAGTACTTC.

CDR3 DNA sequence: TGTGCCAGCAGCTTAGGTCAATCCTACGAGCAGTACTTC. Translated: CASSLGQSYEQYF. The chain recombines TRBV11-3 with TRBJ2-7; no clear D gene. CDR1 and CDR2 (germline): SGHNT, YENEEA. V shed 1 base and J shed 1 base, with 5 bases lying between them. This CDR3 has 13 amino acids.

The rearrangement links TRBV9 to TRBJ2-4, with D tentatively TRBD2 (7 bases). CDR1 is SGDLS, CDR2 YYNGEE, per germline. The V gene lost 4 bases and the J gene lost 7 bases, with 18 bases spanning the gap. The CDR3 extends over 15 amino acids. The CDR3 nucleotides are TGTGCCAGCAGCCCACCACAGGGAGGGATTAACATTCAGTACTTC. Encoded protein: CASSPPQGGINIQYF.

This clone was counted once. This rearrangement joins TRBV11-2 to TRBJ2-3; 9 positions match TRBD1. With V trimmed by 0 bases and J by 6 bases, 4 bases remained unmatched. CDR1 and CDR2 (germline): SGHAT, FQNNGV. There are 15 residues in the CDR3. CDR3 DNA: TGTGCCAGCAGCTTAGATGACAGGGGGACCGATACGCAGTATTTT. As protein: CASSLDDRGTDTQYF.

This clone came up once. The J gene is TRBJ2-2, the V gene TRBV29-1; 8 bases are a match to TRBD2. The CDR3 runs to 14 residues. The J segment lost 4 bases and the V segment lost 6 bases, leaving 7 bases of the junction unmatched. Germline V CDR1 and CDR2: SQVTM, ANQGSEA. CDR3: CSVSHGGVTGELFF. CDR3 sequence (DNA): TGCAGCGTCTCACACGGGGGGGTCACCGGGGAGCTGTTTTTT.

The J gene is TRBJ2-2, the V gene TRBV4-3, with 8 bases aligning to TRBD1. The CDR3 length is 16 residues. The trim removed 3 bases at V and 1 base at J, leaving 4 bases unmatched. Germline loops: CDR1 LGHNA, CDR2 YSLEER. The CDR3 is CASSHPGQGNTGELFF. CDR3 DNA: TGCGCCAGCAGCCATCCCGGACAGGGGAACACCGGGGAGCTGTTTTTT.

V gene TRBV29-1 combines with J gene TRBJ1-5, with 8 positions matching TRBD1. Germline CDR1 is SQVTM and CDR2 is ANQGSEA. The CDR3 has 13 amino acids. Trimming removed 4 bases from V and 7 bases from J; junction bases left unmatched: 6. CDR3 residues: CSVGTGIGQPQHF. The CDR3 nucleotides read TGCAGCGTTGGGACAGGGATCGGGCAGCCCCAGCATTTT.

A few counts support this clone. The CDR3 DNA sequence: TGTGCCAGCAGCCCAGGGGGCGTAGATACGCAGTATTTT. Residues: CASSPGGVDTQYF. J is TRBJ2-3 and V is TRBV27; TRBD1 matches 8 bases. V was pared by 6 bases and J by 5 bases, with 4 bases of the junction left unmatched. The CDR3 has 13 amino acids. The germline CDR1 and CDR2 sequences are MNHEY and SMNVEV (reference sequence).

The CDR3 loop is CASTSSGAHQSQFF. The DNA for the CDR3 is TGTGCCAGCACCTCTAGCGGTGCCCACCAATCGCAGTTCTTC. V is TRBV28 and J is TRBJ2-1; 7 positions match TRBD2. With V trimmed by 7 bases and J by 12 bases, 15 bases remained unmatched. The CDR3 has 14 residues. The germline V gene encodes CDR1 MDHEN and CDR2 SYDVKM.

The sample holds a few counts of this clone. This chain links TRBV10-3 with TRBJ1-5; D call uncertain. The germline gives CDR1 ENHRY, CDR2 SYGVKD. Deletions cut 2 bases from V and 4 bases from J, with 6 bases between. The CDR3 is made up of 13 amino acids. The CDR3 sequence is CAISETRNQPQHF. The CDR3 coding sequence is TGTGCCATCAGTGAGACCAGGAATCAGCCCCAGCATTTT.

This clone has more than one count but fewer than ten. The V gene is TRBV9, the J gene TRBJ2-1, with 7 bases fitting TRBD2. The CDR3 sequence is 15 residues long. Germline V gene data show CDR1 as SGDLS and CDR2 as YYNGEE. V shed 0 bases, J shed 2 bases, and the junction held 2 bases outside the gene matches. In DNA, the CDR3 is TGTGCCAGCAGCGTAGCTAGCGGAACCTACAATGAGCAGTTCTTC. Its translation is CASSVASGTYNEQFF.

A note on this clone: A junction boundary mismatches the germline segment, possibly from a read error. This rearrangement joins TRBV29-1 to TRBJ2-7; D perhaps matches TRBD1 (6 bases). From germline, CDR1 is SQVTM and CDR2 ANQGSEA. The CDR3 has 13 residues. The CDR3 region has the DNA TGCAGCGTTAGGAAGACAGGAGAGTACGGGCAGTACTTC. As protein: CSVRKTGEYGQYF.

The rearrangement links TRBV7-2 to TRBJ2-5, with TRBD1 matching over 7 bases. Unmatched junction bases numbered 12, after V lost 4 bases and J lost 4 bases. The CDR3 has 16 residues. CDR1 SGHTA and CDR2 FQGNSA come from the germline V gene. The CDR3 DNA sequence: TGTGCCAGCAGCTCCCTTGGCACAGGGGCAGGAGAGACCCAGTACTTC. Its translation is CASSSLGTGAGETQYF. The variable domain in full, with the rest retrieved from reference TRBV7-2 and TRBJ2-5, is GAGVSQSPSNKVTEKGKDVELRCDPISGHTALYWYRQSLGQGLEFLIYFQGNSAPDKSGLPSDRFSAERTGGSVSTLTIQRTQQEDSAVYLCASSSLGTGAGETQYFGPGTRLLVL.

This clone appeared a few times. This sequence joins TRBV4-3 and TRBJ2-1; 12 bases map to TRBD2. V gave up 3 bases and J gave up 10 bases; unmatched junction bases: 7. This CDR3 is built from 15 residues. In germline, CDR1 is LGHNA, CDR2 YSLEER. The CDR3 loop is CASSHSSGGALEQFF. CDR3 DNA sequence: TGCGCCAGCAGCCACTCTAGCGGGGGGGCCCTCGAGCAGTTCTTC.

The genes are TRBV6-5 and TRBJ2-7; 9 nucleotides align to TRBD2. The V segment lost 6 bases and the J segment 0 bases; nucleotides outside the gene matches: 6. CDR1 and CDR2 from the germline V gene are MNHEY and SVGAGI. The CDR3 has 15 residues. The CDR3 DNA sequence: TGTGCCAGCAGACCGAGCGGGGGGAGCTCCTACGAGCAGTACTTC. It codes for CASRPSGGSSYEQYF.

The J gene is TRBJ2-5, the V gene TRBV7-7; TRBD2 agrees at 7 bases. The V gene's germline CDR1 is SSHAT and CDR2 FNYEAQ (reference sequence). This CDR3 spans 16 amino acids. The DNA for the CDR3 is TGTGCTAGCGCATGGGGGGAGGGGCGGCCACAAGAGACCCAGTACTTC. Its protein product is CASAWGEGRPQETQYF.

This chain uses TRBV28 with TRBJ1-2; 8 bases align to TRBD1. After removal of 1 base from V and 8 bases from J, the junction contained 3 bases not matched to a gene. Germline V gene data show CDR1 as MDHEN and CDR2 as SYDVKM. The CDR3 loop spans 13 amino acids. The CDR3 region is CASSLSDRAGYTF. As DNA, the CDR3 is TGTGCCAGCAGTTTATCGGACAGGGCGGGCTACACCTTC.

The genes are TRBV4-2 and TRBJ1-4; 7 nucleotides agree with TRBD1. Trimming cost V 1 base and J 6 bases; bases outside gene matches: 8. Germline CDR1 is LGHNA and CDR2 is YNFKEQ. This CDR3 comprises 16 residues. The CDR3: CASSQGSGGGDEKLFF. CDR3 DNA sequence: TGTGCCAGCAGCCAAGGCTCAGGGGGTGGGGATGAAAAACTGTTTTTT.

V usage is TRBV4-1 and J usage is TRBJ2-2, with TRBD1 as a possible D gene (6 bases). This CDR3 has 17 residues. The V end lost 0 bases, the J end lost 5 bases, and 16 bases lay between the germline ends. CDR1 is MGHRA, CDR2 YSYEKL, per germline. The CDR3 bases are TGCGCCAGCAGCCAAGAGCGCAGGGGCGCAAATACCGGGGAGCTGTTTTTT. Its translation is CASSQERRGANTGELFF.

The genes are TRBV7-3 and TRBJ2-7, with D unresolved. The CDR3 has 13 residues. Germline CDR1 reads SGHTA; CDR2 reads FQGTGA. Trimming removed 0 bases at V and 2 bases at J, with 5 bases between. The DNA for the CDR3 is TGTGCCAGCAGCTTAACTCCTGCCTACGAGCAGTACTTC. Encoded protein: CASSLTPAYEQYF.

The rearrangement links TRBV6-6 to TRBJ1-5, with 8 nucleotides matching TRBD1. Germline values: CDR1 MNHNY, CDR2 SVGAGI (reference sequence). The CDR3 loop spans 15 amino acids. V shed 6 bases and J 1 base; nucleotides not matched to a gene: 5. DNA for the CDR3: TGTGCCAGCAGAGGAACAGGGGGGAGCAATCAGCCCCAGCATTTT. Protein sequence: CASRGTGGSNQPQHF.